The 2 T cell receptor beta chains below all came from one sample that was sequenced in a study of T cell repertoires in cytomegalovirus infection. TCRdb reprocessed the reads via MiXCR and lists one record per CDR3 protein. The profile shows 200,000 to 300,000 distinct CDR3 sequences, around 12% of them singletons. The sample was PBMCs. Receptors were obtained from a human donor in good health (CMV status not recorded). Some clones in this sample may be carry-over from other donors' samples.

This clonotype was detected a few times. V usage is TRBV7-9 and J usage is TRBJ2-1, with TRBD1 matching over 9 bases. The trim removed 3 bases at V and 7 bases at J, leaving 4 bases unmatched. CDR3 length equals 14 residues. CDR1 is SEHNR, CDR2 FQNEAQ, per germline (reference sequence). CDR3 sequence: CASSLRDRENEQFF. CDR3 DNA: TGTGCCAGCAGCTTGAGGGACAGGGAGAATGAGCAGTTCTTC.

In this sample, this clonotype turned up many times. CDR3 in DNA: TGTGCCAGCAGCTTAGCAGGGCAGGGGAATTCACCCCTCCACTTT. This codes for CASSLAGQGNSPLHF. The chain recombines TRBV7-2 with TRBJ1-6; the D gene is possibly TRBD1 (6 bases). CDR1 SGHTA and CDR2 FQGNSA come from the germline V gene. CDR3 length: 15 residues. Trimming pared 0 bases from V and 7 bases from J, leaving 10 bases between.